A single sample is the source of the 20 T cell receptor beta chains below, sequenced in a study of T cell changes during pregnancy in multiple sclerosis. Assay used: immunoSEQ multiplex PCR; TCRdb lists only in-frame clones, some missing. The table includes roughly 57,000 clones, roughly nine tenths detected once. This specimen consisted of peripheral blood, obtained in the first trimester of pregnancy. These receptors were obtained from a female donor with multiple sclerosis, enrolled in a pregnancy study.

The chain employs TRBV6-1 and TRBJ2-6; 11 positions match TRBD2. This CDR3 contains 18 residues. The germline V gene has CDR1 MNHNS and CDR2 SASEGT. V gave up 1 base and J gave up 4 bases; unmatched junction bases: 6. CDR3 DNA sequence: TGTGCCAGCAGTGAAGGGGCTAGCGGGAGGTCAGGGGCCAACGTCCTGACTTTC. Amino acid sequence: CASSEGASGRSGANVLTF.

This chain connects TRBV5-6 to TRBJ1-1; D possibly corresponds to TRBD1 (6 bases). Trimming left V 1 base short and J 8 bases short, with 9 bases between. The CDR3 totals 12 residues. The germline V gene has CDR1 SGHDT and CDR2 YYEEEE. CDR3 protein: CASSLTTGEAFF. The CDR3 region has the DNA TGTGCCAGCAGCTTGACGACAGGCGAAGCTTTCTTT.

This clone has only one observation. The chain recombines TRBV2 with TRBJ2-1; 7 nucleotides match TRBD1. Losses at the gene ends were 1 base for V and 1 base for J; bases not matched to a gene: 1. The CDR3 covers 15 residues. CDR1 is SNHLY and CDR2 is FYNNEI in the germline V gene. This CDR3 reads CASSEDRGSYNEQFF. The DNA of the CDR3 is TGTGCCAGCAGTGAAGACAGGGGTTCCTACAATGAGCAGTTCTTC.

The chain combines TRBV5-1 with TRBJ1-4; 8 positions agree with TRBD1. CDR1 and CDR2 from the germline V gene are SGHRS and YFSETQ. CDR3 length: 15 residues. J gave up 7 bases and V 3 bases, and 8 bases lay outside the gene matches. CDR3 DNA: TGCGCCAGCAGCTCCCAGGGGGCTACGGGTGAAAAACTGTTTTTT. This codes for CASSSQGATGEKLFF.

This chain joins TRBV11-3 and TRBJ1-1, with D perhaps matching TRBD1 (5 bases). V was pared by 3 bases and J by 8 bases, with 13 bases between. This CDR3 is 13 amino acids long. Germline V gene data show CDR1 as SGHNT and CDR2 as YENEEA. CDR3 loop: CASSFTQGAEAFF. The CDR3, as DNA: TGTGCCAGCAGCTTCACGCAGGGTGCGGAAGCTTTCTTT.

The chain carries TRBV2 and TRBJ1-2; D not certain. Trimming shortened V by 5 bases and J by 2 bases, and 12 bases separated the two germline ends. This CDR3 has 14 residues. The germline gives CDR1 SNHLY, CDR2 FYNNEI. CDR3 in amino acids: CASSLNPGNYGYTF. DNA of the CDR3: TGTGCCAGCAGTCTCAATCCAGGCAACTATGGCTACACCTTC.

This chain uses TRBV6-1 with TRBJ1-5, with D unclear. The V and J ends lost 2 bases and 2 bases respectively, with 13 bases between them. Germline lookup yields CDR1 MNHNS and CDR2 SASEGT. The CDR3 sequence is 16 residues long. Here the CDR3 reads CASSESQVWGNQPQHF. CDR3 sequence (DNA): TGTGCCAGCAGTGAATCTCAGGTCTGGGGCAATCAGCCCCAGCATTTT.

The rearrangement links TRBV18 to TRBJ2-7; 8 nucleotides match TRBD1. This CDR3 region has 13 residues. The germline V gene encodes CDR1 KGHSH and CDR2 LQKENI. V trimming: 6 bases; J trimming: 3 bases; junction bases outside the gene matches: 4. The CDR3 region has the DNA TGTGCCAGCTCGCGGGACAGGAACTACGAGCAGTACTTC. It is translated as CASSRDRNYEQYF.

This chain joins TRBV18 and TRBJ1-1; 7 nucleotides align to TRBD1. CDR3 length: 16 residues. The germline V gene encodes CDR1 KGHSH and CDR2 LQKENI. J was trimmed by 2 bases and V by 4 bases; bases with no gene match: 10. The CDR3 spells CASSRTAGTDNTEAFF. The CDR3 nucleotides read TGTGCCAGCTCACGTACAGCCGGGACAGATAACACTGAAGCTTTCTTT.

V and J are TRBV7-9 and TRBJ2-3; 10 nucleotides agree with TRBD2. The CDR3 length is 16 residues. From germline, CDR1 is SEHNR and CDR2 FQNEAQ (reference sequence). V trimming: 4 bases; J trimming: 4 bases; junction bases outside the gene matches: 8. The CDR3: CASSWTSGVPADTQYF. CDR3 nucleotides: TGTGCCAGCAGCTGGACTAGCGGAGTGCCCGCAGATACGCAGTATTTT.

This sequence joins TRBV9 and TRBJ2-1; D gene unclear. The V end was cut by 2 bases, the J end by 7 bases, with 7 bases between. This CDR3 has 12 amino acids. From germline, CDR1 is SGDLS and CDR2 YYNGEE. CDR3 amino acids: CASSVSVNEQFF. The CDR3 DNA is TGTGCCAGCAGCGTTTCCGTAAATGAGCAGTTCTTC.

The J gene is TRBJ2-1, the V gene TRBV2; 9 bases agree with TRBD1. The CDR3 runs 19 residues. CDR1 is SNHLY, CDR2 FYNNEI, per germline. The V gene end was trimmed by 6 bases and the J gene end by 7 bases; junction bases not matched to a gene: 22. CDR3 in amino acids: CASRHTGTGSQGGINEQFF. CDR3 DNA: TGTGCCAGCAGGCACACCGGGACAGGGAGCCAGGGGGGGATAAATGAGCAGTTCTTC.

V and J are TRBV30 and TRBJ2-7; a weak D match, TRBD2 (5 bases). V was clipped by 2 bases and J by 2 bases, with 10 bases between them. The CDR3 totals 13 residues. Per germline, CDR1 GTSNPN and CDR2 SVGIG (reference sequence). Here the CDR3 reads CAWSWTEPYEQYF. As DNA, the CDR3 is TGTGCCTGGAGTTGGACTGAGCCCTACGAGCAGTACTTC.

This chain uses TRBV30 with TRBJ2-5, with a tentative D call TRBD2 (5 bases). The CDR3 has 14 amino acids. V shed 1 base and J shed 4 bases, with 13 bases lying between them. Germline values: CDR1 GTSNPN, CDR2 SVGIG (reference sequence). The CDR3 DNA reads TGTGCCTGGAGTGAAGGGAGCGGTCGAGAGACCCAGTACTTC. It codes for CAWSEGSGRETQYF.

The V call is TRBV9, the J call TRBJ2-5, with no clear D. The CDR3 contains 12 residues. V was trimmed by 4 bases and J by 0 bases, leaving 4 bases between them. In germline, CDR1 is SGDLS, CDR2 YYNGEE. The CDR3 DNA is TGTGCCAGCAGCCCAAACCAAGAGACCCAGTACTTC. Translation: CASSPNQETQYF.

The genes are TRBV5-6 and TRBJ1-4; D call uncertain. V lost 2 bases to trimming and J lost 10 bases, with 18 bases between them. CDR3 size: 15 residues. Germline values: CDR1 SGHDT, CDR2 YYEEEE. The DNA for the CDR3 is TGTGCCAGCAGCTTAAATGTGGGAAAGCGGGTAAAACTGTTTTTT. Its protein product is CASSLNVGKRVKLFF.

The chain recombines TRBV27 with TRBJ1-2; the D gene is possibly TRBD1 (6 bases). CDR3 length equals 14 residues. Deletions cut 5 bases from V and 4 bases from J, with 14 bases between. From germline, CDR1 is MNHEY and CDR2 SMNVEV (reference sequence). In DNA, the CDR3 is TGTGCCAGCAGTCGGGCAGGGGATATCTATGGCTACACCTTC. Amino acid sequence: CASSRAGDIYGYTF.

A few counts support this clone. V is TRBV5-6 and J is TRBJ1-1; D possibly corresponds to TRBD1 (5 bases). The CDR3 is 17 residues long. Germline V gives CDR1 SGHDT, CDR2 YYEEEE. The V gene lost 1 base and the J gene lost 2 bases, with 18 bases spanning the gap. The DNA for the CDR3 is TGTGCCAGCAGCTTGTCGAACAGGATGGGTTCCAACACTGAAGCTTTCTTT. It is translated as CASSLSNRMGSNTEAFF. The variable domain in full, completed from reference TRBV5-6 and TRBJ1-1, reads DAGVTQSPTHLIKTRGQQVTLRCSPKSGHDTVSWYQQALGQGPQFIFQYYEEEERQRGNFPDRFSGHQFPNYSSELNVNALLLGDSALYLCASSLSNRMGSNTEAFFGQGTRLTVV.

This clone was counted once. The chain is built from TRBV5-1 and TRBJ2-3, with TRBD2 as a possible D gene (6 bases). The CDR3 totals 17 residues. CDR1 and CDR2 (germline): SGHRS, YFSETQ. V gave up 0 bases and J gave up 2 bases, with 16 bases separating them. CDR3 bases: TGCGCCAGCAGCTTGGCCGCGTGGGGGGACTCCACAGATACGCAGTATTTT. As protein: CASSLAAWGDSTDTQYF.

The chain couples TRBV2 to TRBJ1-2; 7 nucleotides align to TRBD1. The V gene's germline CDR1 is SNHLY and CDR2 FYNNEI. The junction had 2 bases not matched to a gene; V was cut back by 0 bases and J by 4 bases. There are 14 residues in the CDR3. This CDR3 reads CASSEATGSYGYTF. CDR3 DNA sequence: TGTGCCAGCAGTGAAGCGACAGGGAGCTATGGCTACACCTTC.